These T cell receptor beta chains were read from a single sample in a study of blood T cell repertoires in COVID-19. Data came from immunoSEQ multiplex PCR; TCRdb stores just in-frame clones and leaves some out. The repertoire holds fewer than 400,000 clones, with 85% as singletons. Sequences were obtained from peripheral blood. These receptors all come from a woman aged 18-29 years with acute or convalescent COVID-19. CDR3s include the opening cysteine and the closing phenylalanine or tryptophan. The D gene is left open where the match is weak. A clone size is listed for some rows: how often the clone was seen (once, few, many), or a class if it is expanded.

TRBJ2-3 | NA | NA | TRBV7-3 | TGTGCCAGCAGCGCCACGGAGGGGCCAGATACGCAGTATTTT | CASSATEGPDTQYF
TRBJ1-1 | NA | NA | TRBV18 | TGTGCCAGCTCAAAGGACAGGAACACTGAAGCTTTCTTT | CASSKDRNTEAFF
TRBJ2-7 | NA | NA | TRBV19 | TGTGCCAGTAGTATGGAGGGTGATTGGAACGAGCAGTACTTC | CASSMEGDWNEQYF
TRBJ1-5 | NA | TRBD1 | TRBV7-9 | TGTGCCAGCAGCTTAGGGGACAGGGGCAAAGCGGATGACAATCAGCCCCAGCATTTT | CASSLGDRGKADDNQPQHF
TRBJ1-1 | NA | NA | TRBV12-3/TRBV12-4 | TGTGCCAGCAGTTACGGCGGAACTGAAGCTTTCTTT | CASSYGGTEAFF
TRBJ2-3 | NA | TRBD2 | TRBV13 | TGTGCCAGCAGCGGTCGACTAGCGGGGGGTGCAGATACGCAGTATTTT | CASSGRLAGGADTQYF
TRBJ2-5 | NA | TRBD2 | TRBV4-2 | TGTGCCAGCAGCCAAGTGACTAGCGGGGGGCAAGAGACCCAGTACTTC | CASSQVTSGGQETQYF
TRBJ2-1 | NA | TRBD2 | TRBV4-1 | TGCGCCAGCAGCTCCCCAGGGACTAGCAAGTACAATGAGCAGTTCTTC | CASSSPGTSKYNEQFF
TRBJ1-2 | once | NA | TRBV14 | TGTGCCAGCAGCCTCGGGGTTAACTATGGCTACACCTTC | CASSLGVNYGYTF
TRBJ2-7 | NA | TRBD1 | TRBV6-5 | TGTGCCAGCAGTCTTAGGGGACAGCCCTACGAGCAGTACTTC | CASSLRGQPYEQYF
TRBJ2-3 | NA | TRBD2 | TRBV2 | TGTGCCAGCAGGAGAAGCGGGGGGGACACAGATACGCAGTATTTT | CASRRSGGDTDTQYF
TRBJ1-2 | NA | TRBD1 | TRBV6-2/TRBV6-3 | TGTGCCAGCAGTTCCCCCCGGGACAGCCCCCCTAGAGGCTACACCTTC | CASSSPRDSPPRGYTF
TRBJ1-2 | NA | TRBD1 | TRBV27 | TGTGCCAGCAGTTTATATTCCGAGCCAGGGGGCGCAGGGAGTGGCTACACCTTC | CASSLYSEPGGAGSGYTF
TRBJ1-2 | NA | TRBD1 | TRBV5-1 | TGCGCCAGCACCGAACTAAGGACAGGGGGAATCGACGGCTACACCTTC | CASTELRTGGIDGYTF
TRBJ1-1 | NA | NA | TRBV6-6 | TGTGCCAGCAGTTCCCCCCTCGGGGGGAACACTGAAGCTTTCTTT | CASSSPLGGNTEAFF
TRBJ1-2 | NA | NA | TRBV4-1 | TGCGCCAGCAGCCAAGGCTACAACTATGGCTACACCTTC | CASSQGYNYGYTF
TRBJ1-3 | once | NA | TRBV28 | TGTGCCAGCACGAGGATTTGGAGCTCTGGAAACACCATATATTTT | CASTRIWSSGNTIYF
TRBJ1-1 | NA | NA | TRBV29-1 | TGCAGCGTTCAATCAGGGCTGAACACTGAAGCTTTCTTT | CSVQSGLNTEAFF
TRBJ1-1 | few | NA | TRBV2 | TGTGCCAGCAGTGACACTTTATCGAACACTGAAGCTTTCTTT | CASSDTLSNTEAFF
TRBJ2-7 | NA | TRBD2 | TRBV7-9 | TGTGCCAGCAGCTCCACTATAGCGGGGCACTACGAGCAGTACTTC | CASSSTIAGHYEQYF
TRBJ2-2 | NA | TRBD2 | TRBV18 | TGTGCCAGCTCACCGGCACTAGCGGAAAACACCGGGGAGCTGTTTTTT | CASSPALAENTGELFF
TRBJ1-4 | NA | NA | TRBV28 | TGTGCCAGCAGTTTCGGGGGGGAGGGTGAAAAACTGTTTTTT | CASSFGGEGEKLFF
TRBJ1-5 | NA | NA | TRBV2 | TGTGCCAGCAGTGAATCGGGACAACCACCCCAGCATTTT | CASSESGQPPQHF
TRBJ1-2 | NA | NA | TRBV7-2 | TGTGCCAGCAGCCCAGAGCCCCCAGGATTGGTAGACTATGGCTACACCTTC | CASSPEPPGLVDYGYTF
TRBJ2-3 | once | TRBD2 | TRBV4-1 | TGCGCCAGCCAAGGAGAAGCGGGAGGGCCAGATACGCAGTATTTT | CASQGEAGGPDTQYF
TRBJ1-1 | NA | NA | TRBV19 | TGTGCCACCATCAGCGTCTGGACTGAAGCTTTCTTT | CATISVWTEAFF
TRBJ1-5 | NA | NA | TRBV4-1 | TGCGCCAGCAGCCAAGACAGAGACTATCAAGGACCCCAGCATTTT | CASSQDRDYQGPQHF
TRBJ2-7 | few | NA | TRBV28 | TGTGCCACCCACGCCGGGTTAGACTACGAGCAGTACTTC | CATHAGLDYEQYF
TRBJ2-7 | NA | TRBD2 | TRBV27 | TGTGCCAGCAGTTTATATTTTGGGGCTAGCGGAGCGTACGAGCAGTACTTC | CASSLYFGASGAYEQYF
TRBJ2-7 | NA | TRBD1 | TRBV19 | TGTGCCAGTAGTATAGGGGGGACAGCAACCTACGAGCAGTACTTC | CASSIGGTATYEQYF
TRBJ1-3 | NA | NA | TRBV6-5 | TGTGCCAGCAACCCCAGCACCAGGGGAAACACCATATATTTT | CASNPSTRGNTIYF
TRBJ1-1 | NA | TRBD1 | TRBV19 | TGTGCCAGTAGCATCAGACAGGGAAAGAAGAACACTGAAGCTTTCTTT | CASSIRQGKKNTEAFF
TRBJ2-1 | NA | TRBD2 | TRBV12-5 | TGTGCTAGTGGTTTGGTACTGAGCGGGGACTTGCATGAGCAGTTCTTC | CASGLVLSGDLHEQFF
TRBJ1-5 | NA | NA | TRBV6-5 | TGTGCCAGCAGTTACTCGAGGGGGTACAATCAGCCCCAGCATTTT | CASSYSRGYNQPQHF
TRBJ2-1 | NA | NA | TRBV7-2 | TGTGCCAGCAGCCCGCCCCTACTAGGTTTCTACAATGAGCAGTTCTTC | CASSPPLLGFYNEQFF
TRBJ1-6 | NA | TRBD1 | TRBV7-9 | TGTGCCAGCAGCTATTTAACGGGACAGGGGAATTCACCCCTCCACTTT | CASSYLTGQGNSPLHF
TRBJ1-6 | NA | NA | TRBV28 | TGTGCCAGCAGTTTATTTGGCCCCAGACAGGAGAATTCACCCCTCCACTTT | CASSLFGPRQENSPLHF
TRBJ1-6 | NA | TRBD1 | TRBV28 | TGTGCCAGCAGCCTTGGACAGGGTAATTCACCCCTCCACTTT | CASSLGQGNSPLHF
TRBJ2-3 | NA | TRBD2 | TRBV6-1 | TGTGCCAGCAGTGTAAACCCTAGCGGGGGAGGCCCGACAGATACGCAGTATTTT | CASSVNPSGGGPTDTQYF
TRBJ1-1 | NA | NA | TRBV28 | TGTGCCAGCAGTTCGCCCAGGGTGAACACTGAAGCTTTCTTT | CASSSPRVNTEAFF
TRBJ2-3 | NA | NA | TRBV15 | TGTGCCACCAGCAGTCGAGGGCTGGGAGATACGCAGTATTTT | CATSSRGLGDTQYF